A selection of T cell receptor beta chains follows, all from one sample in a study of vaccination and CD4 T cells after COVID-19. A single record per CDR3 protein comes from TCRdb applying MiXCR to the PCR reads. This sample yields 3,000 to 4,000 distinct CDR3 sequences, of which 71% are seen a single time; under 40% belongs to the top ten. These receptors' antigens are unknown. Sequenced: CD4+ T cells from blood, cultured in vitro. All receptors derive from a human donor who had recovered from COVID-19. Both conserved end residues are part of each CDR3. Expanded clones are given a class, and other clones once, few, many or no size at all.

V gene,clone size,J gene,CDR3 protein
TRBV6-4,few,TRBJ2-1,CASSASWYNEQFF
TRBV6-5,.,TRBJ1-4,CASSYSRGDTTNEKLFF
TRBV6-5,.,TRBJ1-6,CASSYIRSPLHF
TRBV27,.,TRBJ1-2,CASSLNVGGGRGYTF
TRBV6-2/TRBV6-3,once,TRBJ2-7,CASSADYLAYEQYF
TRBV2,.,TRBJ1-2,CASSEHPGGGYTF
TRBV15,few,TRBJ1-2,CATSRDYTYGYTF
TRBV7-7,.,TRBJ2-2,CASSPERVNTGELFF
TRBV6-1,.,TRBJ1-1,CASSEARGIGGTEAFF
TRBV7-2,few,TRBJ1-1,CASSPELANTEAFF
TRBV5-4,.,TRBJ2-2,CASSGRTVANTGELFF
TRBV10-3,.,TRBJ2-6,CAIGFGGRDRGRNSGANVLTF
TRBV10-3,few,TRBJ1-3,CAISRDRGNSGNTIYF
TRBV20-1,once,TRBJ2-1,CSANRPHNEQFF
TRBV7-9,.,TRBJ2-2,CASSPDGQGAGGTGELFF
TRBV2,.,TRBJ2-3,CASKLTGGTDTQYF
TRBV20-1,.,TRBJ2-6,CSASRDGASGANVLTF
TRBV10-3,few,TRBJ1-2,CAISDRDTYGYTF
TRBV20-1,.,TRBJ2-7,CSARDGGYEQYF
TRBV6-1,.,TRBJ1-3,CASSEQGGSGNTIYF
TRBV27,.,TRBJ2-3,CASKSTGGGADTQYF
TRBV6-1,hyperexpanded,TRBJ1-6,CASTATDREHNSPLHF
TRBV12-3/TRBV12-4,few,TRBJ1-2,CASSFRQGANYGYTF